Given below is one T cell receptor (beta chain) in context. Its antigen is undetermined. This specimen comes from a study of cytomegalovirus exposure and HLA in healthy donors. Study-level results: Researchers reported in a later analysis that a missense DCLRE1C variant was tied to TCR beta V- and J-gene trimming. In vitro, three CMV-associated chains proved specific for CMV antigens.

The CDR3 runs to 13 residues. V dropped 5 bases and J dropped 4; count of bases not matched to a gene: 3. Germline CDR1 reads KGHSH; CDR2 reads LQKENI. Primers included in the PCR were 60 Vbeta and 13 Jbeta primers. Using immunoSEQ multiplex PCR, the repertoire was profiled, and TCRdb retains in-frame clones only, with some absent. The data show 250,000 to 350,000 clones, with about 80% seen just once and roughly 0.31% held by the top ten. The sequencing sample was made of PBMCs. The clonotype originates from a girl aged 2 to 10 in good health and CMV-seronegative. The chain couples TRBV18 to TRBJ1-1; 8 positions match TRBD1. The CDR3 DNA sequence: TGTGCCAGCTCAGCCGACAGGGGCACTGAAGCTTTCTTT. It encodes CASSADRGTEAFF.